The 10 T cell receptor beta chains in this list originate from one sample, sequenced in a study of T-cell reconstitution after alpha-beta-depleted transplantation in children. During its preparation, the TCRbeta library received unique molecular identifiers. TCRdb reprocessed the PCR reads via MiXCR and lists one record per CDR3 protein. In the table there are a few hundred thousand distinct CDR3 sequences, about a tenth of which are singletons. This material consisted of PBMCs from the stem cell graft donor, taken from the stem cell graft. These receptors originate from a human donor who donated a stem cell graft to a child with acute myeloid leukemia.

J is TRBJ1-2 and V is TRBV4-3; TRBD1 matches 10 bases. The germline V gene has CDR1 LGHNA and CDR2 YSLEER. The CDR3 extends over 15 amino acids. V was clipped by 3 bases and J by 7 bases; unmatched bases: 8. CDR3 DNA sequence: TGCGCCAGCAGCCAGGGGCATCGACAGGGGGCTGGCTACACCTTC. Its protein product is CASSQGHRQGAGYTF.

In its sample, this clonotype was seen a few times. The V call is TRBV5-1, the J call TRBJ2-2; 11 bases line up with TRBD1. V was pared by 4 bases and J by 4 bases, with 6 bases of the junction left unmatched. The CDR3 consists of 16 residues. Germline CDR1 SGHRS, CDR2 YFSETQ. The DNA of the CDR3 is TGCGCCAGCAGCCCACTGGGACAGGGGGGCACCGGGGAGCTGTTTTTT. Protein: CASSPLGQGGTGELFF.

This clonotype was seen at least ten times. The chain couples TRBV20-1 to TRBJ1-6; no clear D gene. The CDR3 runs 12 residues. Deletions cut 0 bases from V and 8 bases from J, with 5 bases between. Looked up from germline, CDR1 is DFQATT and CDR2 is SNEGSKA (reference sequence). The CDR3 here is CSAREADSPLHF. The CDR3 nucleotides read TGCAGTGCTAGAGAGGCCGATTCACCCCTCCACTTT.

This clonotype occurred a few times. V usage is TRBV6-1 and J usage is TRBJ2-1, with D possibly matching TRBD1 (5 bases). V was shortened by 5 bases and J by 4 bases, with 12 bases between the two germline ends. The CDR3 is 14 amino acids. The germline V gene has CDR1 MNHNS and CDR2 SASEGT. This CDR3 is CASSPAGKYNEQFF. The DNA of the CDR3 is TGTGCCAGCAGTCCGGCAGGGAAATACAATGAGCAGTTCTTC.

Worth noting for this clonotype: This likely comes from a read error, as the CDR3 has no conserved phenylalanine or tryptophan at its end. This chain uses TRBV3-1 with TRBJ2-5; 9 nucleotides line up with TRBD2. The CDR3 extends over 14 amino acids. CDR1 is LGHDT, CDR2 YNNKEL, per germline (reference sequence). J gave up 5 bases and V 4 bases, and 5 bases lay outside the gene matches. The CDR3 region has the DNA TGTGCCAGCAGCCCTAGCGGGGCAGCGGAGACCCAGTACTCC. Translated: CASSPSGAAETQYS.

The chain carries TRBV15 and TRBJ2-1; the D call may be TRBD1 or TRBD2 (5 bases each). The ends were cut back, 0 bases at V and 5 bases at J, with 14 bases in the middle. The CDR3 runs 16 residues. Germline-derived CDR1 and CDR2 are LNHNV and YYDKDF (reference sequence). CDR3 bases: TGTGCCACCAGCAGAGACGACTCCCTGGGGGACAATGAGCAGTTCTTC. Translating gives CATSRDDSLGDNEQFF.

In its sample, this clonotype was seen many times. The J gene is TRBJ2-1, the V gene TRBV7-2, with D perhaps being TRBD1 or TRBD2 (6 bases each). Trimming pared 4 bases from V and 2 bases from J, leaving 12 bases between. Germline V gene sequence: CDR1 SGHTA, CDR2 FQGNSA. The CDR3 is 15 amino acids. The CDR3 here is CASSSEGGPYNEQFF. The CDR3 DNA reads TGTGCCAGCAGCTCAGAGGGGGGACCCTACAATGAGCAGTTCTTC.

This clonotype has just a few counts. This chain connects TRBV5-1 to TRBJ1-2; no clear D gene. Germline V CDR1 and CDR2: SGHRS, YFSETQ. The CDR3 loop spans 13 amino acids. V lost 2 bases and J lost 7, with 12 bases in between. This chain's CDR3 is CASSLLSSVGYTF. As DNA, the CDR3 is TGCGCCAGCAGCTTATTAAGTTCAGTTGGCTACACCTTC. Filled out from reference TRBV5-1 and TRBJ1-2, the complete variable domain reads KAGVTQTPRYLIKTRGQQVTLSCSPISGHRSVSWYQQTPGQGLQFLFEYFSETQRNKGNFPGRFSGRQFSNSRSEMNVSTLELGDSALYLCASSLLSSVGYTFGSGTRLTVV.

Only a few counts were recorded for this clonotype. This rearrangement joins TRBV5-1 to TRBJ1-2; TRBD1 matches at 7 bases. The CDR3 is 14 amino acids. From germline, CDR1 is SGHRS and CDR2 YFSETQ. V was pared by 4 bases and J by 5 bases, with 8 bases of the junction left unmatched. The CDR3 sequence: CASSRIQGKYGYTF. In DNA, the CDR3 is TGCGCCAGCAGCCGGATACAGGGGAAGTATGGCTACACCTTC.

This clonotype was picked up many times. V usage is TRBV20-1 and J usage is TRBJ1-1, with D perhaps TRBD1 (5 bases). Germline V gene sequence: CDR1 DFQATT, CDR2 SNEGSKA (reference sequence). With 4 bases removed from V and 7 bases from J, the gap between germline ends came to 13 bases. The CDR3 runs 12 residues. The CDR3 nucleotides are TGCAGTGCTATCAAGGGGCCGGGTGAAGCTTTCTTT. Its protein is CSAIKGPGEAFF.